Below are 14 T cell receptor beta chains sequenced from a single sample in a study of identical twins. Via MiXCR, TCRdb re-called the 5' RACE reads, giving one row per CDR3 protein. The data show hundreds of thousands of distinct CDR3 sequences, approximately 9% seen once. This same sample was also taken into another study, of yellow fever vaccine responses in identical twins.

Sample: PBMCs. The receptors derive from a woman between 18 and 29 years old in good health.

This clonotype was counted a few times. The chain couples TRBV7-2 to TRBJ1-2; a possible D gene is TRBD1 (5 bases). CDR1 is SGHTA, CDR2 FQGNSA, per germline. The ends were cut back, 3 bases at V and 8 bases at J, with 13 bases in the middle. This CDR3 has 13 residues. The CDR3 DNA follows: TGTGCCAGCAGCTTGACTTTAGGGGTAGGCTACACCTTC. Encoded protein: CASSLTLGVGYTF.

With respect to this clonotype: A much larger clone lies a single base off, so this may be a read error. This chain uses TRBV12-3 or TRBV12-4 with TRBJ2-4; 8 bases map to TRBD1. This CDR3 region has 19 residues. CDR3 sequence reads: CACSFTSLIRQGRFNIQYF. The CDR3 DNA reads as TGTGCCTGCAGTTTCACCTCTTTAATTAGACAGGGGAGATTTAACATTCAGTACTTC.

The chain combines TRBV24-1 with TRBJ2-1, with 7 bases aligning to TRBD2. V shed 4 bases and J 7 bases; nucleotides not matched to a gene: 15. Germline V lookup: CDR1 KGHDR, CDR2 SFDVKD. The CDR3 covers 17 residues. CDR3 sequence (DNA): TGTGCCACCAGTGACCCCATTCCGGGCGGGAGTTCGAATGAGCAGTTCTTC. Amino acid sequence: CATSDPIPGGSSNEQFF.

The gene calls are TRBV27 and TRBJ2-1, with 9 bases aligning to TRBD2. Germline V CDR1 and CDR2: MNHEY, SMNVEV (reference sequence). V lost 5 bases to trimming and J lost 10 bases; unmatched junction nucleotides: 9. The CDR3 consists of 14 residues. The CDR3 loop is CASSPGLAFGEQFF. CDR3 coding DNA: TGTGCCAGCAGTCCCGGACTAGCGTTTGGCGAGCAGTTCTTC.

V gene TRBV12-3 or TRBV12-4 combines with J gene TRBJ2-7; TRBD1 aligns across 9 bases. V was clipped by 5 bases and J by 2 bases; unmatched bases: 7. This CDR3 has 15 amino acids. The CDR3 DNA follows: TGTGCCAGCAGTGCCTCGGGACAGGGAGCCTACGAGCAGTACTTC. As protein: CASSASGQGAYEQYF.

The rearrangement uses TRBV7-9 and TRBJ2-5; possibly TRBD1 or TRBD2 for D (5 bases each). The CDR3 runs to 15 residues. V lost 2 bases, J lost 4 bases, and 14 bases lay in between. Germline CDR1 reads SEHNR; CDR2 reads FQNEAQ (reference sequence). The CDR3 nucleotides read TGTGCCAGCAGCTTATCCGGGACCGTCCGAGAGACCCAGTACTTC. Translated, it gives CASSLSGTVRETQYF.

This clonotype occurred a few times. The genes are TRBV19 and TRBJ2-1; no reliable D call. V was trimmed by 1 base and J by 8 bases, leaving 6 bases between them. This CDR3 has 12 residues. Germline CDR1 is LNHDA and CDR2 is SQIVND (reference sequence). In DNA form, the CDR3 reads TGTGCCAGTAGTATAGGGCAGGATGAGCAGTTCTTC. Translated, it gives CASSIGQDEQFF.

This clonotype was counted at least ten times. The J gene is TRBJ2-2, the V gene TRBV6-5; D uncertain. Germline-derived CDR1 and CDR2 are MNHEY and SVGAGI. V was trimmed by 4 bases and J by 0 bases, leaving 15 bases between them. This CDR3 has 17 amino acids. CDR3 sequence: CASSSSNLHANTGELFF. The CDR3 DNA reads TGTGCCAGCAGTTCTTCCAACCTACACGCGAACACCGGGGAGCTGTTTTTT.

This clonotype occurred many times. This sequence joins TRBV15 and TRBJ2-1, with D possibly TRBD2 on 5 matching bases. Germline V lookup: CDR1 LNHNV, CDR2 YYDKDF (reference sequence). Trimming stripped 0 bases from V and 0 bases from J, with 6 bases between. The CDR3 contains 15 residues. CDR3 DNA sequence: TGTGCCACCAGCAGAGAGGGGAGCTCCTACAATGAGCAGTTCTTC. This sequence encodes CATSREGSSYNEQFF.

This clonotype has ten or more counts. The V call is TRBV4-3, the J call TRBJ1-4; D not resolved. Germline CDR1 LGHNA, CDR2 YSLEER. This CDR3 comprises 16 residues. Trimming left V 3 bases short and J 4 bases short, with 15 bases between. This chain's CDR3 is CASSQGRTVLNEKLFF. The CDR3 nucleotides are TGCGCCAGCAGCCAGGGGAGAACGGTCCTTAATGAAAAACTGTTTTTT.

This clonotype was seen repeatedly, ten times or more. The chain is built from TRBV29-1 and TRBJ2-2; 10 bases agree with TRBD2. The germline V gene encodes CDR1 SQVTM and CDR2 ANQGSEA. The CDR3 covers 14 residues. V dropped 6 bases and J dropped 4; count of bases not matched to a gene: 5. The CDR3 protein is CSVASGRGTGELFF. The CDR3 nucleotides are TGCAGCGTCGCTAGCGGGAGAGGCACCGGGGAGCTGTTTTTT.

The chain carries TRBV20-1 and TRBJ2-7; possibly TRBD2 for D (5 bases). The CDR3 has 12 amino acids. Between the trimmed V and J ends, which lost 6 bases and 3 bases, there was a span of 12 bases. CDR1 and CDR2 (germline): DFQATT, SNEGSKA (reference sequence). CDR3 sequence: CSARTGNYEQYF. The CDR3 DNA sequence: TGCAGTGCACGGACTGGAAACTACGAGCAGTACTTC.

This clonotype showed up just a few times. The CDR3 DNA reads as TGTGCCAGCAGCCAAGACTTACAGAGGGGGGATACGCAGTATTTT. It is translated as CASSQDLQRGDTQYF. This chain uses TRBV3-1 with TRBJ2-3, with D perhaps TRBD1 (6 bases). With 0 bases removed from V and 6 bases from J, the gap between germline ends came to 13 bases. This CDR3 comprises 15 residues. Per the germline V gene, CDR1 is LGHDT and CDR2 is YNNKEL (reference sequence).

This clonotype was seen at least ten times. This sequence joins TRBV27 and TRBJ2-3; D might be TRBD2 (5 bases). V was trimmed by 4 bases and J by 0 bases, leaving 11 bases between them. This CDR3 is 15 amino acids long. In germline, CDR1 is MNHEY, CDR2 SMNVEV (reference sequence). DNA of the CDR3: TGTGCCAGCAGTTGGAATGGCGGGAGCACAGATACGCAGTATTTT. It codes for CASSWNGGSTDTQYF.